Listed here are 19 T cell receptor beta chains from one sample, sequenced in a study of T cells in Graves' hyperthyroidism and ophthalmopathy. Using RNA transcripts as the source, TCR beta CDR3 regions were amplified. Carried out on the TCR CDR3, a first-round RT-PCR used the HTBI primer set. TCRdb reprocessed the multiplex PCR reads with MiXCR, giving one entry per CDR3 protein. The sample holds about 600,000 distinct CDR3 sequences; roughly 15% are singletons and the top ten take roughly 3.4%. Material: blood. The source of these receptors is a woman between 40 and 50 years old with Graves' ophthalmopathy.

This clonotype was found a few times. V usage is TRBV6-1 and J usage is TRBJ2-3; 9 bases map to TRBD1. The CDR3 has 18 amino acids. Germline trimming cut 5 bases from V and 6 bases from J; bases unmatched to any gene: 18. The germline V gene has CDR1 MNHNS and CDR2 SASEGT. The CDR3 reads CASSSTIGTGFLRDTQYF. CDR3 nucleotide sequence: TGTGCCAGCAGTTCGACGATCGGGACAGGGTTTTTAAGGGATACGCAGTATTTT.

This clonotype was counted ten times or more. The chain links TRBV5-5 to TRBJ2-3, with 7 bases fitting TRBD2. The CDR3 is made up of 16 amino acids. The V segment lost 8 bases and the J segment 1 base; nucleotides outside the gene matches: 13. CDR1 SGHKS and CDR2 YYEKEE come from the germline V gene (reference sequence). DNA of the CDR3: TGTGCCAGGACCAGGGAGGGCGGGGGTTGCACAGATACGCAGTATTTT. The encoded protein is CARTREGGGCTDTQYF.

This clonotype was counted at least ten times. For the CDR3, the DNA is TGTGCCAGCAGTTTATCCCAGGGAAAAAACGAGCAGTACTTC. This translates into CASSLSQGKNEQYF. V gene TRBV28 combines with J gene TRBJ2-7, with TRBD1 as a possible D gene (5 bases). V gave up 1 base and J gave up 5 bases, with 12 bases separating them. Germline CDR1 and CDR2: MDHEN and SYDVKM. This CDR3 is built from 14 residues.

The V and J genes are TRBV5-1 and TRBJ1-1; D gene unclear. Deletions cut 0 bases from V and 6 bases from J, with 9 bases between. The CDR3 loop spans 13 amino acids. Per the germline V gene, CDR1 is SGHRS and CDR2 is YFSETQ. CDR3 bases: TGCGCCAGCAGCTTGGCCAGTCCCGCTGAAGCTTTCTTT. Translated, it gives CASSLASPAEAFF.

V and J are TRBV6-1 and TRBJ2-1; D not resolved. The ends were cut back, 2 bases at V and 1 base at J, with 9 bases in the middle. There are 15 residues in the CDR3. CDR1 and CDR2 (germline): MNHNS, SASEGT. The CDR3 is CASSESVGSYNEQFF. The CDR3 DNA sequence: TGTGCCAGCAGTGAAAGTGTTGGGTCCTACAATGAGCAGTTCTTC.

There are many counts of this clonotype. The rearrangement uses TRBV30 and TRBJ1-2; no clear D. This CDR3 is built from 15 residues. From germline, CDR1 is GTSNPN and CDR2 SVGIG (reference sequence). V was pared by 0 bases and J by 5 bases, with 16 bases between. Here the CDR3 reads CAWSVFTSGLYGYTF. DNA of the CDR3: TGTGCCTGGAGTGTTTTTACTTCAGGTTTATATGGCTACACCTTC. The whole variable domain, remainder taken from reference TRBV30 and TRBJ1-2, is SQTIHQWPATLVQPVGSPLSLECTVEGTSNPNLYWYRQAAGRGLQLLFYSVGIGQISSEVPQNLSASRPQDRQFILSSKKLLLSDSGFYLCAWSVFTSGLYGYTFGSGTRLTVV.

The rearrangement links TRBV29-1 to TRBJ2-2; the match to TRBD2 covers 7 bases. Germline CDR1 is SQVTM and CDR2 is ANQGSEA. The CDR3 contains 13 residues. After removal of 7 bases from V and 5 bases from J, the junction contained 7 bases not matched to a gene. This CDR3 reads CSGGGLLTGELFF. The CDR3 DNA reads as TGCAGCGGGGGGGGACTCTTAACCGGGGAGCTGTTTTTT.

This chain uses TRBV19 with TRBJ2-1, with 9 bases lining up with TRBD2. Trimming removed 4 bases from V and 9 bases from J; junction bases left unmatched: 16. Germline V CDR1 and CDR2: LNHDA, SQIVND (reference sequence). The CDR3 extends over 17 amino acids. The CDR3 loop reads CASSSPMRGGSPGEQFF. The CDR3, as DNA: TGTGCCAGTAGTAGCCCGATGCGGGGGGGCTCTCCGGGTGAGCAGTTCTTC.

This chain uses TRBV28 with TRBJ1-2, with 7 bases identical to TRBD1. The J segment lost 8 bases and the V segment lost 4 bases, leaving 10 bases of the junction unmatched. CDR3 size: 14 residues. Germline V gene lookup returns CDR1 MDHEN and CDR2 SYDVKM. CDR3: CASSSETGLTGYTF. The DNA for the CDR3 is TGTGCCAGCAGTTCCGAGACAGGGTTGACCGGCTACACCTTC.

The V gene is TRBV27, the J gene TRBJ2-1; 9 nucleotides align to TRBD1. CDR3 length: 15 amino acids. V lost 6 bases and J lost 7; bases outside the gene matches: 10. Germline lookup yields CDR1 MNHEY and CDR2 SMNVEV (reference sequence). CDR3 sequence: CASSHPGQGGNEQFF. The CDR3 DNA follows: TGTGCCAGCAGCCATCCGGGACAGGGAGGGAATGAGCAGTTCTTC.

As to this clonotype: It is likely a read error, because the conserved phenylalanine at the end of the CDR3 is missing. This chain connects TRBV4-1 to TRBJ1-6; D uncertain. This CDR3 is built from 16 residues. Trimming stripped 0 bases from V and 4 bases from J, with 10 bases between. CDR1 and CDR2 from the germline V gene are MGHRA and YSYEKL. The CDR3: CASSQDVEQYNSPLHL. Written as DNA, the CDR3 is TGCGCCAGCAGCCAAGACGTTGAACAGTATAATTCACCCCTCCACCTT.

This chain links TRBV20-1 with TRBJ1-3; no definite D call. CDR1 DFQATT and CDR2 SNEGSKA come from the germline V gene (reference sequence). Trimming took off 7 bases at V and 2 bases at J, with 12 bases between the two ends. The CDR3 covers 13 residues. The CDR3 protein is CSVVGETGNTIYF. The DNA of the CDR3 is TGCAGTGTTGTGGGAGAGACTGGAAACACCATATATTTT.

The V and J genes are TRBV7-9 and TRBJ2-1; D unclear. This CDR3 has 12 amino acids. Trimming took off 5 bases at V and 9 bases at J, with 11 bases between the two ends. Per the germline V gene, CDR1 is SEHNR and CDR2 is FQNEAQ (reference sequence). This CDR3 reads CASSLGDSEQFF. CDR3 coding DNA: TGTGCCAGCAGCCTAGGAGACTCTGAGCAGTTCTTC.

This clonotype came up many times. The gene calls are TRBV27 and TRBJ2-1, with TRBD2 identical over 10 bases. The CDR3 runs 20 residues. Germline assignment: CDR1 MNHEY and CDR2 SMNVEV (reference sequence). J gave up 2 bases and V 4 bases, and 17 bases lay outside the gene matches. The CDR3 loop reads CASSSLGHPATSGPYNEQFF. The DNA for the CDR3 is TGTGCCAGCAGTTCCCTAGGTCACCCCGCGACTAGCGGGCCCTACAATGAGCAGTTCTTC.

This clonotype has ten or more counts. The CDR3: CSVAGRQETQYF. The DNA for the CDR3 is TGCAGCGTTGCAGGAAGACAAGAGACCCAGTACTTC. The V gene is TRBV29-1, the J gene TRBJ2-5; D not resolved. Trimming shortened V by 4 bases and J by 2 bases, and 8 bases separated the two germline ends. The CDR3 runs to 12 residues. Germline V gives CDR1 SQVTM, CDR2 ANQGSEA. The complete variable domain, with remaining parts taken from reference TRBV29-1 and TRBJ2-5, reads SAVISQKPSRDICQRGTSLTIQCQVDSQVTMMFWYRQQPGQSLTLIATANQGSEATYESGFVIDKFPISRPNLTFSTLTVSNMSPEDSSIYLCSVAGRQETQYFGPGTRLLVL.

The sample holds a few counts of this clonotype. The V and J genes are TRBV20-1 and TRBJ1-2, with TRBD1 matching 7 bases. The CDR3 extends over 14 amino acids. Per the germline V gene, CDR1 is DFQATT and CDR2 is SNEGSKA (reference sequence). Losses at the gene ends were 5 bases for V and 4 bases for J; bases not matched to a gene: 10. This CDR3 reads CSASGGSSVYGYTF. The CDR3, as DNA: TGCAGTGCTTCAGGGGGTTCCTCCGTCTATGGCTACACCTTC.

This clonotype was seen ten or more times. This rearrangement joins TRBV6-5 to TRBJ1-1; tentatively, D is TRBD1 (5 bases). The CDR3 consists of 15 residues. The germline CDR1 and CDR2 sequences are MNHEY and SVGAGI. The V and J ends lost 0 bases and 2 bases respectively, with 10 bases between them. CDR3 in DNA: TGTGCCAGCAGTTACTCCAGGGCTCAAAACACTGAAGCTTTCTTT. Its translation is CASSYSRAQNTEAFF.

This clonotype was detected a few times. This chain uses TRBV5-6 with TRBJ2-3; no definite D call. CDR1 and CDR2 (germline): SGHDT, YYEEEE. Trimming left V 1 base short and J 2 bases short, with 14 bases between. The CDR3 is made up of 16 amino acids. CDR3 nucleotides: TGTGCCAGCAGCTTGTCTGGGATCAGTGTCACAGATACGCAGTATTTT. Protein: CASSLSGISVTDTQYF.

V and J are TRBV20-1 and TRBJ1-3, with D unresolved. Germline CDR1 and CDR2: DFQATT and SNEGSKA (reference sequence). The CDR3 is 15 amino acids. Trimming took off 2 bases at V and 4 bases at J, with 15 bases between the two ends. The CDR3 is CSARPRRASGNTIYF. The CDR3 DNA follows: TGCAGTGCTAGACCCCGTAGGGCTTCGGGAAACACCATATATTTT.